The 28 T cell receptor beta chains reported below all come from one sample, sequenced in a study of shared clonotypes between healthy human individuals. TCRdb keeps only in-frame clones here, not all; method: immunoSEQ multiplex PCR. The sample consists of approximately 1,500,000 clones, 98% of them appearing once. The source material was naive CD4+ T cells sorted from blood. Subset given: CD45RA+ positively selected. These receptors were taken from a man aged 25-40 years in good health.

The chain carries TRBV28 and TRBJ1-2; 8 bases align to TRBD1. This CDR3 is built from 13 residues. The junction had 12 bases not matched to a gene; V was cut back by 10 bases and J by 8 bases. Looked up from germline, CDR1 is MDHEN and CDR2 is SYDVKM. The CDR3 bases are TGTGCCACGGAAGGAGCAGGGGGCGGCGGCTACACCTTC. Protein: CATEGAGGGGYTF.

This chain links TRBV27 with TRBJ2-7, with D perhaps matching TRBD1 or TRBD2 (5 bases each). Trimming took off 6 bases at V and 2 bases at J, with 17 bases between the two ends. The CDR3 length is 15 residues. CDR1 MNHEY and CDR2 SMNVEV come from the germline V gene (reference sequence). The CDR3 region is CASSPHRDRAYEQYF. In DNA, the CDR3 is TGTGCCAGCAGCCCGCACCGGGACCGCGCCTACGAGCAGTACTTC.

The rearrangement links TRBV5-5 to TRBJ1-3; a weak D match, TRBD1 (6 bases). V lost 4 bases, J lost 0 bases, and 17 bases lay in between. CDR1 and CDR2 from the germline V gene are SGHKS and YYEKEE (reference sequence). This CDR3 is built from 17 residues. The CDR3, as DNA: TGTGCCAGCAGCATGACCCCATCAGGGGACTCTGGAAACACCATATATTTT. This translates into CASSMTPSGDSGNTIYF.

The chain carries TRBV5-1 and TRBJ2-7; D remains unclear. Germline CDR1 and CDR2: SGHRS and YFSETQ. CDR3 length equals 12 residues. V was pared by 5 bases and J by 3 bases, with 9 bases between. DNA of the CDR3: TGCGCCAGCAGGCTGGAACTCTACGAGCAGTACTTC. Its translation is CASRLELYEQYF.

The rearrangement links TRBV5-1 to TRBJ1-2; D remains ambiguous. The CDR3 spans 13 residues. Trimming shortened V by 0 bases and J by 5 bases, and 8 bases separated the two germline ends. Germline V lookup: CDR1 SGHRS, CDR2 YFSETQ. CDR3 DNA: TGCGCCAGCAGCTTGGCCGGCAAGTATGGCTACACCTTC. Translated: CASSLAGKYGYTF.

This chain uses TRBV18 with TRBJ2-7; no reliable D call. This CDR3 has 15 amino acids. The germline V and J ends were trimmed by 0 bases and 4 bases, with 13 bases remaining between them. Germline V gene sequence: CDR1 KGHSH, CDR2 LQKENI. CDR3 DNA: TGTGCCAGCTCACCACCGGGCGAGCGTAATTACGAGCAGTACTTC. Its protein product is CASSPPGERNYEQYF.

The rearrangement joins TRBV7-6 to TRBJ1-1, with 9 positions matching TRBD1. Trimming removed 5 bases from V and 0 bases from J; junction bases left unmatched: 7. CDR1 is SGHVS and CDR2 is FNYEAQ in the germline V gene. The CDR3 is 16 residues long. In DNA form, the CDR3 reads TGTGCCAGCAGCCTGTGGACAGGGGCGATGAACACTGAAGCTTTCTTT. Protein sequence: CASSLWTGAMNTEAFF.

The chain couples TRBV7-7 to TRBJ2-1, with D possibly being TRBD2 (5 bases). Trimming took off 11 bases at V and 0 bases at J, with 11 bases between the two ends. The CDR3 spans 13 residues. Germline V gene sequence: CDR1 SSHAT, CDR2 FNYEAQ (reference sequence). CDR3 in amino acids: CALSGSSYNEQFF. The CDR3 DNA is TGTGCCCTTAGTGGGAGCTCCTACAATGAGCAGTTCTTC.

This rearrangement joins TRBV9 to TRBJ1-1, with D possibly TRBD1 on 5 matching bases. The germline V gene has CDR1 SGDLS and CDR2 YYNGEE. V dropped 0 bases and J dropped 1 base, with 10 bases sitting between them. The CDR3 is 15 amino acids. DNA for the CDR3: TGTGCCAGCAGCGTAGTGCAGGGTGGGAACACTGAAGCTTTCTTT. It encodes CASSVVQGGNTEAFF.

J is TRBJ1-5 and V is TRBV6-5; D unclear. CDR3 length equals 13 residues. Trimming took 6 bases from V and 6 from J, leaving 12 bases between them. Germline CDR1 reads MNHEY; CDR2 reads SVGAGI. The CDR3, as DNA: TGTGCCAGCAGGGAAGGCAGCCTTCAGCCCCAGCATTTT. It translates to CASREGSLQPQHF.

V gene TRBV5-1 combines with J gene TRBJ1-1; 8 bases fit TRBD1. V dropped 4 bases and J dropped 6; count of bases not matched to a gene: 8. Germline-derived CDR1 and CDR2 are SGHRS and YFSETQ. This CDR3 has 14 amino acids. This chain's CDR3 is CASSPGQEDSEAFF. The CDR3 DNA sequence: TGCGCCAGCAGCCCGGGACAGGAGGACTCTGAAGCTTTCTTT.

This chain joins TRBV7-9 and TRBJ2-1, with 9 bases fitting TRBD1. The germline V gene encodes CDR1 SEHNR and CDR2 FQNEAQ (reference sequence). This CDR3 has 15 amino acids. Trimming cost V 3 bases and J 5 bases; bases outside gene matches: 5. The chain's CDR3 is CASSFDRGGDNEQFF. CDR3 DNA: TGTGCCAGCAGCTTCGACAGGGGGGGAGACAATGAGCAGTTCTTC.

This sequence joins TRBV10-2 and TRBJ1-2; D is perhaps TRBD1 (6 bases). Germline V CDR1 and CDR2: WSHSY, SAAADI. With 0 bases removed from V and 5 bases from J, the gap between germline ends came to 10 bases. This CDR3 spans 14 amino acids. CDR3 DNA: TGCGCCAGCAGTGAGTCAGGACAGCCTTATGGCTACACCTTC. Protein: CASSESGQPYGYTF.

CDR3 sequence: CASSSSLARKETQYF. The CDR3 DNA reads TGTGCCAGCAGCTCCTCCCTAGCGAGAAAAGAGACCCAGTACTTC. This chain joins TRBV11-2 and TRBJ2-5, with TRBD2 as a possible D gene (6 bases). Germline CDR1 is SGHAT and CDR2 is FQNNGV. Trimming cost V 4 bases and J 3 bases, with 15 bases left between them. The CDR3 spans 15 residues. Filled out from reference TRBV11-2 and TRBJ2-5, the complete variable domain reads EAGVAQSPRYKIIEKRQSVAFWCNPISGHATLYWYQQILGQGPKLLIQFQNNGVVDDSQLPKDRFSAERLKGVDSTLKIQPAKLEDSAVYLCASSSSLARKETQYFGPGTRLLVL.

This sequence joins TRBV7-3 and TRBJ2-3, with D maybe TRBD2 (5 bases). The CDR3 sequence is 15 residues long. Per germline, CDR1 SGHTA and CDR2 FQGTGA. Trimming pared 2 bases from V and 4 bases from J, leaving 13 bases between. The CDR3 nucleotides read TGTGCCAGCAGCTTAGGACTCCTCGGCGCAGATACGCAGTATTTT. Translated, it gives CASSLGLLGADTQYF.

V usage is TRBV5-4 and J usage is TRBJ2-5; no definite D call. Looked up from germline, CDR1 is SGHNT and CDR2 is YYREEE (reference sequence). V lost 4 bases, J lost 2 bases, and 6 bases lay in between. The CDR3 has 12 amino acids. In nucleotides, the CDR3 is TGTGCCAGCAGCAAGAATCAAGAGACCCAGTACTTC. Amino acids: CASSKNQETQYF.

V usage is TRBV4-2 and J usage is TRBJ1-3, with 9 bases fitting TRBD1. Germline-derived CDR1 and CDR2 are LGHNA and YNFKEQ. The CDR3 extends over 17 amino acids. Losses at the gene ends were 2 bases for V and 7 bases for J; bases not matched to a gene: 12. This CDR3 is CASSQSLTGGRRNTIYF. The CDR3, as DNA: TGTGCCAGCAGCCAATCATTGACAGGGGGTCGTCGGAACACCATATATTTT.

The CDR3 DNA reads as TGCGCCAGCAGTCAATCTAAACGATCGGAGGGGACAGGGGTAGGAAACACCATATATTTT. As protein: CASSQSKRSEGTGVGNTIYF. The chain recombines TRBV23-1 with TRBJ1-3; TRBD1 matches 10 bases. TRBV23-1 is an open reading frame, and its role is uncertain. The CDR3 is made up of 20 amino acids. V gave up 0 bases and J gave up 4 bases; unmatched junction bases: 15.

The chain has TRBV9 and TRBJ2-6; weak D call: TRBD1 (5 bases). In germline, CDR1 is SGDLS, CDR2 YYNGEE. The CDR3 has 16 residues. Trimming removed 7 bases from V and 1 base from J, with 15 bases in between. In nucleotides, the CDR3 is TGTGCCAGCGGCCAGGGATTTGATTCTGGGGCCAACGTCCTGACTTTC. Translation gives CASGQGFDSGANVLTF.

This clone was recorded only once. The DNA for the CDR3 is TGTGCCAGCAGTCCCCGGGGGGCCCGGGTCTATGGCTACACCTTC. This translates into CASSPRGARVYGYTF. The genes are TRBV5-6 and TRBJ1-2, with D possibly matching TRBD1 (6 bases). The germline V gene encodes CDR1 SGHDT and CDR2 YYEEEE. The CDR3 totals 15 residues. V lost 5 bases and J lost 4, with 18 bases in between.

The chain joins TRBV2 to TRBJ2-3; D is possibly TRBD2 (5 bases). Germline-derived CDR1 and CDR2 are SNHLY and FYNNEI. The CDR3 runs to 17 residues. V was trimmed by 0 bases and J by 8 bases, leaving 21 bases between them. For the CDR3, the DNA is TGTGCCAGCAGTGAAGCGCATTTGAGGGTCATCCCACTTACGCAGTATTTT. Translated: CASSEAHLRVIPLTQYF.

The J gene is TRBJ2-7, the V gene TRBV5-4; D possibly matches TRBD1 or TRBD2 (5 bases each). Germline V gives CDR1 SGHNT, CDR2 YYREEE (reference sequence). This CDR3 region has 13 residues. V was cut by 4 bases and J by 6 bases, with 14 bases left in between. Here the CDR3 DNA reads TGTGCCAGCAGCACCGGGGCCCCAAGCGAGCAGTACTTC. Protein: CASSTGAPSEQYF. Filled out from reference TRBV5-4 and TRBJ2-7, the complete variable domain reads ETGVTQSPTHLIKTRGQQVTLRCSSQSGHNTVSWYQQALGQGPQFIFQYYREEENGRGNFPPRFSGLQFPNYSSELNVNALELDDSALYLCASSTGAPSEQYFGPGTRLTVT.

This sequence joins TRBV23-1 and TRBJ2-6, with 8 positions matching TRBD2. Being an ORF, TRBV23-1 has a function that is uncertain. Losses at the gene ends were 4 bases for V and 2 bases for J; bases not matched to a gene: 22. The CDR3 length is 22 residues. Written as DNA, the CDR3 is TGCGCCAGCAGTCCTTTTGCGCCAACCGGGACTAGTGTTTCCGCTGGGGCCAACGTCCTGACTTTC. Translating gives CASSPFAPTGTSVSAGANVLTF.

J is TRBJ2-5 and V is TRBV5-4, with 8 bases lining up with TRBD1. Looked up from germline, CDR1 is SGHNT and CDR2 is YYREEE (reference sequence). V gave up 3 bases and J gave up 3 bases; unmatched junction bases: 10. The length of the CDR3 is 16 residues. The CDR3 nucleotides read TGTGCCAGCAGCTCGATCACTTCAGGGGGCGAAGAGACCCAGTACTTC. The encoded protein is CASSSITSGGEETQYF.

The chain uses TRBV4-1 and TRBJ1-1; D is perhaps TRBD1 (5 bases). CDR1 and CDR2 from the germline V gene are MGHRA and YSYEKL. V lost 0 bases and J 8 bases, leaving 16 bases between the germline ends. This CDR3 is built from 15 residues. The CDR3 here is CASSQERIWGIEAFF. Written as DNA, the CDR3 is TGCGCCAGCAGCCAAGAAAGGATTTGGGGGATCGAAGCTTTCTTT.

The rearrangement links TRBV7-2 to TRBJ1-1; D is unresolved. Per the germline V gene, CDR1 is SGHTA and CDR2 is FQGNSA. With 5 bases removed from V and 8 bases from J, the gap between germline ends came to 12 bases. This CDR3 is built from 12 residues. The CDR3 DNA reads TGTGCCAGCAGCCTCGGATCCGCGGAAGCTTTCTTT. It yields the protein CASSLGSAEAFF.

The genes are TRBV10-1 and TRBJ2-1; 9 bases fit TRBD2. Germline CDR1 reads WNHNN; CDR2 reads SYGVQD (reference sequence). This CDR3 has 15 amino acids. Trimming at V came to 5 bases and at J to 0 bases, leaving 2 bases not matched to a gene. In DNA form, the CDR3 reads TGCGCCAGCAGTTATAGCGGGAGCTCCTACAATGAGCAGTTCTTC. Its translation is CASSYSGSSYNEQFF.

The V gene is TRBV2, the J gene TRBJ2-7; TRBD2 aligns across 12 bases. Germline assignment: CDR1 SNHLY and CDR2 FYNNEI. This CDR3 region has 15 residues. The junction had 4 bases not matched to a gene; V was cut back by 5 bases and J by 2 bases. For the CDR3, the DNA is TGTGCCAGCAGTCCCGGACTAGCGGGGCCCTACGAGCAGTACTTC. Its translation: CASSPGLAGPYEQYF.